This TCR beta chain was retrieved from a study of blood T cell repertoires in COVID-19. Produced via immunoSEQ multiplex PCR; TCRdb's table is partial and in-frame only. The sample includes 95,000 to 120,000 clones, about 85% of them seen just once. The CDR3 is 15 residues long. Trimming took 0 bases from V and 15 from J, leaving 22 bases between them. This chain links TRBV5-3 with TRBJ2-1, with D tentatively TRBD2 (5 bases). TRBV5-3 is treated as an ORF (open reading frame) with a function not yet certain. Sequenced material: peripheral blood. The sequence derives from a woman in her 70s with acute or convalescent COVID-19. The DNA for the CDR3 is TGTGCCAGAAGCTTGGGCCGGGGTCTATCTCTGATGGGGTTCTTC. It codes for CARSLGRGLSLMGFF.